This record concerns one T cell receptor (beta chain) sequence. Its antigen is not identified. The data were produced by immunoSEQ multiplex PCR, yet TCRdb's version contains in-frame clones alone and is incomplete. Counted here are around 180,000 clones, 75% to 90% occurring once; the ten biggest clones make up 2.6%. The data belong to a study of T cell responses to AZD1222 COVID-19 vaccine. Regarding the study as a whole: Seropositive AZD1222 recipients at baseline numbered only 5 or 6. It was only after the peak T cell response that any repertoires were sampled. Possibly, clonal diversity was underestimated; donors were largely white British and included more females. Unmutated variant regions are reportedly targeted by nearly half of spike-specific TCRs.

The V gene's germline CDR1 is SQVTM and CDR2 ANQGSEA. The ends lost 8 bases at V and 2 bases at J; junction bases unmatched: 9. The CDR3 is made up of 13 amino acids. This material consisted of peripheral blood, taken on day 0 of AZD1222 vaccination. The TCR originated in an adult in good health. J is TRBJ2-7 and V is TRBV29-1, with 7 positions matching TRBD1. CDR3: CSISGQSTYEQYF. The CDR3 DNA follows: TGCAGCATCTCGGGACAGAGTACCTACGAGCAGTACTTC.